Reported below is one TCR beta chain. The repertoire was sequenced with immunoSEQ multiplex PCR; TCRdb's copy has only in-frame clones and lacks some. The top ten clones hold less than 2% of a sample with about 21,000 clones, around 93% of them seen once. The data stem from a study of B cell selection in AIRE deficiency. Germline lookup yields CDR1 KGHSH and CDR2 LQKENI. Trimming left V 3 bases short and J 2 bases short, with 8 bases between. This CDR3 is built from 13 residues. Sorted regulatory T cells were CD4-positive, CD25-high and CD127-low or negative. This receptor was taken from a human donor with AIRE deficiency. Material for sequencing was Tregs sorted from PBMCs. This sequence joins TRBV18 and TRBJ2-7, with D uncertain. The CDR3 loop reads CASSPYVTYEQYF. CDR3 DNA: TGTGCCAGCTCACCCTACGTCACCTACGAGCAGTACTTC.